These 24 T cell receptor beta chains share one sample of origin, sequenced in a study of blood T cell repertoires in COVID-19. TCRdb's copy holds only in-frame clones and misses some; the assay was immunoSEQ multiplex PCR. This table has 250,000 to 300,000 clones, around 89% appearing once. The sequencing sample was made of peripheral blood. The receptors were sampled from a woman in her sixties or seventies with acute or convalescent COVID-19.

The chain uses TRBV4-1 and TRBJ2-7, with 7 nucleotides matching TRBD2. J lost 0 bases, V lost 0 bases, and 11 bases had no gene match. Germline loops: CDR1 MGHRA, CDR2 YSYEKL. This CDR3 is 18 amino acids long. CDR3 sequence reads: CASSQDPPGGGSSYEQYF. The CDR3 DNA reads TGCGCCAGCAGCCAAGATCCTCCTGGCGGGGGTAGCTCCTACGAGCAGTACTTC.

The chain couples TRBV7-3 to TRBJ2-2; D is perhaps TRBD2 (5 bases). The germline V gene has CDR1 SGHTA and CDR2 FQGTGA. V was clipped by 5 bases and J by 3 bases, with 13 bases between them. This CDR3 is built from 15 residues. The CDR3 sequence: CASSPQRTDTGELFF. CDR3 DNA sequence: TGTGCCAGCAGCCCACAGCGGACGGACACCGGGGAGCTGTTTTTT. Full variable domain (rest looked up from reference TRBV7-3 and TRBJ2-2): GAGVSQTPSNKVTEKGKYVELRCDPISGHTALYWYRQSLGQGPEFLIYFQGTGAADDSGLPNDRFFAVRPEGSVSTLKIQRTERGDSAVYLCASSPQRTDTGELFFGEGSRLTVL.

The genes are TRBV7-3 and TRBJ1-1; weak D call: TRBD1 (6 bases). V was trimmed by 2 bases and J by 11 bases, leaving 15 bases between them. Germline CDR1 reads SGHTA; CDR2 reads FQGTGA. The CDR3 has 13 amino acids. CDR3 sequence: CASSLYGGAVAFF. The CDR3 bases are TGTGCCAGCAGCTTATATGGGGGGGCCGTGGCTTTCTTT. Looking up the rest from reference TRBV7-3 and TRBJ1-1 gives the full variable domain: GAGVSQTPSNKVTEKGKYVELRCDPISGHTALYWYRQSLGQGPEFLIYFQGTGAADDSGLPNDRFFAVRPEGSVSTLKIQRTERGDSAVYLCASSLYGGAVAFFGQGTRLTVV.

The chain recombines TRBV7-2 with TRBJ1-1, with D perhaps matching TRBD1 (6 bases). The germline V gene encodes CDR1 SGHTA and CDR2 FQGNSA. This CDR3 comprises 14 residues. V lost 5 bases and J 5 bases, leaving 15 bases between the germline ends. The CDR3 protein is CASSQPTGLTEAFF. DNA of the CDR3: TGTGCCAGCAGCCAGCCTACAGGGTTAACTGAAGCTTTCTTT.

This clone was seen a single time. This sequence joins TRBV6-6 and TRBJ2-7, with D possibly matching TRBD2 (5 bases). The CDR3 runs to 15 residues. V was cut by 8 bases and J by 1 base, with 18 bases left in between. CDR1 and CDR2 from the germline V gene are MNHNY and SVGAGI (reference sequence). The CDR3 DNA reads TGTGCCAGCGGACGGAGGCAGGTGGTATCCTACGAGCAGTACTTC. This encodes CASGRRQVVSYEQYF.

The V gene is TRBV29-1, the J gene TRBJ1-2; 7 bases line up with TRBD1. CDR3 length: 11 residues. The germline CDR1 and CDR2 sequences are SQVTM and ANQGSEA. The ends lost 6 bases at V and 5 bases at J; junction bases unmatched: 3. The CDR3, as DNA: TGCAGCGTAACAGGGGATTATGGCTACACCTTC. Amino acids: CSVTGDYGYTF.

This clone was detected only a few times. The rearrangement uses TRBV15 and TRBJ1-1, with D perhaps TRBD1 (5 bases). The germline gives CDR1 LNHNV, CDR2 YYDKDF (reference sequence). The CDR3 contains 15 residues. Trimming cost V 2 bases and J 4 bases, with 14 bases left between them. The CDR3 is CATSRSGPGGTEAFF. The CDR3 nucleotides are TGTGCCACCAGCAGATCGGGACCGGGGGGCACTGAAGCTTTCTTT.

CDR3 sequence: CASSQDLGTANYGYTF. The CDR3 DNA reads TGCGCCAGCAGCCAAGATTTGGGGACAGCTAACTATGGCTACACCTTC. V usage is TRBV4-3 and J usage is TRBJ1-2; 7 bases are shared with TRBD1. The CDR3 totals 16 residues. J lost 0 bases, V lost 0 bases, and 4 bases had no gene match. Germline CDR1 is LGHNA and CDR2 is YSLEER.

V usage is TRBV2 and J usage is TRBJ1-2, with D possibly matching TRBD1 (5 bases). This CDR3 region has 13 residues. Germline V gives CDR1 SNHLY, CDR2 FYNNEI. V lost 3 bases to trimming and J lost 5 bases, with 10 bases between them. The CDR3 nucleotides read TGTGCCAGCAGTGAGCGGACACAATATGGCTACACCTTC. This encodes CASSERTQYGYTF.

This rearrangement joins TRBV9 to TRBJ2-1, with 7 positions matching TRBD2. V lost 0 bases, J lost 4 bases, and 4 bases stayed unmatched. Germline CDR1 and CDR2: SGDLS and YYNGEE. The CDR3 covers 15 residues. In nucleotides, the CDR3 is TGTGCCAGCAGCGTAGGCTCAGCGGGGTACAATGAGCAGTTCTTC. It yields the protein CASSVGSAGYNEQFF.

This chain links TRBV27 with TRBJ1-1; D gene uncertain. Deletions cut 4 bases from V and 3 bases from J, with 12 bases between. The germline V gene has CDR1 MNHEY and CDR2 SMNVEV (reference sequence). The length of the CDR3 is 14 residues. The CDR3 here is CASSYMGTDTEAFF. The CDR3 DNA is TGTGCCAGCAGTTATATGGGCACGGACACTGAAGCTTTCTTT.

In nucleotides, the CDR3 is TGTGCCAGCAGCCCTGGGACAGGGCTAGAGACCCAGTACTTC. Encoded protein: CASSPGTGLETQYF. This chain links TRBV5-6 with TRBJ2-5, with 9 nucleotides matching TRBD1. Per the germline V gene, CDR1 is SGHDT and CDR2 is YYEEEE. The J segment lost 4 bases and the V segment lost 4 bases, leaving 5 bases of the junction unmatched. The CDR3 has 14 residues.

The chain uses TRBV3-1 (or the pseudogene TRBV3-2) and TRBJ1-6; no clear D gene. V gave up 1 base and J gave up 9 bases, with 4 bases separating them. The V gene's germline CDR1 is LGHDT and CDR2 YNNKEL (reference sequence). The CDR3 is 12 amino acids. Written as DNA, the CDR3 is TGTGCCAGCAGCCAAGCGAGTTCACCCCTCCACTTT. This sequence encodes CASSQASSPLHF.

The CDR3 loop is CASSVPGQGGHGYTF. CDR3 in DNA: TGCGCCAGCAGCGTCCCGGGACAGGGGGGCCATGGCTACACCTTC. The gene calls are TRBV5-1 and TRBJ1-2; 11 bases match TRBD1. The J segment lost 6 bases and the V segment lost 4 bases, leaving 8 bases of the junction unmatched. Per germline, CDR1 SGHRS and CDR2 YFSETQ. This CDR3 has 15 residues.

This clone was detected only once. V and J are TRBV5-1 and TRBJ2-7; D may be TRBD1 (5 bases). This CDR3 comprises 14 residues. Germline CDR1 SGHRS, CDR2 YFSETQ. V was trimmed by 3 bases and J by 2 bases, leaving 12 bases between them. CDR3 sequence: CASSSLGLAYEQYF. CDR3 DNA sequence: TGCGCCAGCAGCTCCCTGGGGCTAGCCTACGAGCAGTACTTC.

The rearrangement links TRBV10-3 to TRBJ1-1; no reliable D call. There are 12 residues in the CDR3. CDR1 and CDR2 from the germline V gene are ENHRY and SYGVKD. Between the trimmed V and J ends, which lost 2 bases and 5 bases, there was a span of 6 bases. The CDR3 protein is CAISEGGTEAFF. As DNA, the CDR3 is TGTGCCATCAGTGAGGGAGGTACTGAAGCTTTCTTT.

The chain has TRBV4-3 and TRBJ2-7; D is ambiguous. The ends were cut back, 4 bases at V and 0 bases at J, with 10 bases in the middle. Per germline, CDR1 LGHNA and CDR2 YSLEER. The CDR3 consists of 14 residues. The CDR3 protein is CASSPGRSSYEQYF. CDR3 DNA: TGCGCCAGCAGCCCCGGCCGGAGCTCCTACGAGCAGTACTTC.

This chain joins TRBV9 and TRBJ2-7; 7 bases are shared with TRBD1. CDR3 size: 15 residues. Unmatched junction bases numbered 4, after V lost 0 bases and J lost 1 base. Per germline, CDR1 SGDLS and CDR2 YYNGEE. The CDR3 protein is CASSVGDSFSYEQYF. CDR3 DNA sequence: TGTGCCAGCAGCGTAGGGGACAGCTTTTCCTACGAGCAGTACTTC.

The sample holds one count of this clone. The rearrangement uses TRBV29-1 and TRBJ1-1; possible D gene TRBD1, 6 bases. CDR1 is SQVTM and CDR2 is ANQGSEA in the germline V gene. The CDR3 is 14 residues long. The ends were cut back, 6 bases at V and 4 bases at J, with 18 bases in the middle. The CDR3: CSVPDFRGSTEAFF. The CDR3 DNA reads as TGCAGCGTCCCGGATTTCAGGGGTAGCACTGAAGCTTTCTTT.

This clone showed up just a few times. The chain joins TRBV28 to TRBJ1-5, with 9 positions matching TRBD1. V lost 4 bases, J lost 6 bases, and 4 bases stayed unmatched. CDR1 and CDR2 from the germline V gene are MDHEN and SYDVKM. This CDR3 spans 14 amino acids. The CDR3 DNA reads TGTGCCAGCAGTTCCCACAGGGGGCTTCAGCCCCAGCATTTT. It codes for CASSSHRGLQPQHF. Supplemented by reference TRBV28 and TRBJ1-5, the full variable domain reads DVKVTQSSRYLVKRTGEKVFLECVQDMDHENMFWYRQDPGLGLRLIYFSYDVKMKEKGDIPEGYSVSREKKERFSLILESASTNQTSMYLCASSSHRGLQPQHFGDGTRLSIL.

The chain uses TRBV7-9 and TRBJ1-4; the match to TRBD1 covers 7 bases. After removal of 5 bases from V and 7 bases from J, the junction contained 10 bases not matched to a gene. This CDR3 region has 15 residues. CDR1 and CDR2 (germline): SEHNR, FQNEAQ (reference sequence). In DNA, the CDR3 is TGTGCCAGCAGCCCCAGACAGGGCTCCGTTGAAAAACTGTTTTTT. Translation: CASSPRQGSVEKLFF.

V is TRBV7-9 and J is TRBJ1-3; D is uncertain. Trimming pared 5 bases from V and 4 bases from J, leaving 12 bases between. Germline lookup yields CDR1 SEHNR and CDR2 FQNEAQ (reference sequence). The CDR3 spans 14 residues. This CDR3 reads CASSQRVLGNTIYF. CDR3 nucleotide sequence: TGTGCCAGCAGCCAACGAGTTTTAGGAAACACCATATATTTT. Full variable domain (outside the CDR3, taken from reference TRBV7-9 and TRBJ1-3): DTGVSQNPRHKITKRGQNVTFRCDPISEHNRLYWYRQTLGQGPEFLTYFQNEAQLEKSRLLSDRFSAERPKGSFSTLEIQRTEQGDSAMYLCASSQRVLGNTIYFGEGSWLTVV.

The chain couples TRBV5-8 to TRBJ1-2, with TRBD1 matching over 9 bases. The CDR3 runs 15 residues. Germline CDR1 is SGHTS and CDR2 is YDEGEE. J was trimmed by 3 bases and V by 3 bases; bases with no gene match: 6. Here the CDR3 DNA reads TGTGCCAGCAGCTCGGGGACAGGGAGGGACTATGGCTACACCTTC. This codes for CASSSGTGRDYGYTF.

The V gene is TRBV21-1, the J gene TRBJ2-7; TRBD2, the D gene given by the table, was not confirmed from the DNA. TRBV21-1 is a recognized pseudogene. The CDR3 has 13 residues. The CDR3 coding sequence is TGTGCCAGCAGCAAAAGGGACTTGGGCGAGCAGTACTTC. Residues: CASSKRDLGEQYF.